Following are 31 T cell receptor beta chains from one sample sequenced in a study of blood T cell repertoires in COVID-19. Sequencing was performed with immunoSEQ multiplex PCR; in TCRdb, only in-frame clones are kept and a portion is missing. The sample lists some 140,000 clones; more than 80% were seen once. Source material: peripheral blood. The receptors originated from a man aged 50 or older with acute or convalescent COVID-19.

This CDR3 reads CASRRLAQETQYF. CDR3 DNA sequence: TGTGCCAGCAGAAGGCTAGCTCAAGAGACCCAGTACTTC. The V and J genes are TRBV6-5 and TRBJ2-5, with D possibly matching TRBD2 (5 bases). Germline values: CDR1 MNHEY, CDR2 SVGAGI. Trimming removed 6 bases at V and 2 bases at J, with 10 bases between. CDR3 length: 13 residues.

The chain is built from TRBV6-5 and TRBJ1-2; tentatively, D is TRBD1 (5 bases). Germline-derived CDR1 and CDR2 are MNHEY and SVGAGI. CDR3 length: 15 residues. Trimming removed 10 bases at V and 8 bases at J, with 26 bases between. CDR3 sequence (DNA): TGTGCCACCACGGGGGGGAGAAGGGCCGGAGGGGGCTACACCTTC. The encoded protein is CATTGGRRAGGGYTF.

The rearrangement joins TRBV11-2 to TRBJ2-1, with D possibly being TRBD2 (6 bases). Germline assignment: CDR1 SGHAT and CDR2 FQNNGV. Trimming stripped 5 bases from V and 5 bases from J, with 16 bases between. This CDR3 contains 15 residues. The CDR3 spells CASSPVIGSHNEQFF. CDR3 bases: TGTGCCAGCAGCCCCGTGATCGGGAGCCACAATGAGCAGTTCTTC. The variable domain in full, completed from reference TRBV11-2 and TRBJ2-1, reads EAGVAQSPRYKIIEKRQSVAFWCNPISGHATLYWYQQILGQGPKLLIQFQNNGVVDDSQLPKDRFSAERLKGVDSTLKIQPAKLEDSAVYLCASSPVIGSHNEQFFGPGTRLTVL.

The chain has TRBV6-6 and TRBJ1-3, with a tentative D call TRBD1 (5 bases). V dropped 6 bases and J dropped 4 bases, with 19 bases sitting between them. The CDR3 is 16 residues long. Germline CDR1 and CDR2: MNHNY and SVGAGI (reference sequence). The CDR3 DNA sequence: TGTGCCAGCAGCCCCGGGGGGGGTCACGCGGGAAACACCATATATTTT. Translation gives CASSPGGGHAGNTIYF.

J is TRBJ1-3 and V is TRBV9; no clear D gene. V lost 4 bases and J lost 3, with 8 bases in between. CDR3 length equals 13 residues. Germline V lookup: CDR1 SGDLS, CDR2 YYNGEE. CDR3 DNA: TGTGCCAGCAGCCCTAGTGGTGGAAACACCATATATTTT. Protein product: CASSPSGGNTIYF.

The chain is built from TRBV10-1 and TRBJ2-7, with TRBD1 matching 7 bases. The germline V gene encodes CDR1 WNHNN and CDR2 SYGVQD (reference sequence). Trimming at V came to 2 bases and at J to 3 bases, leaving 10 bases not matched to a gene. The CDR3 consists of 16 residues. The CDR3 DNA sequence: TGCGCCAGCAGTGAGCGGTTCCGACAGGGCTTCTACGAGCAGTACGTC. It is translated as CASSERFRQGFYEQYV.

J is TRBJ1-5 and V is TRBV28, with D possibly matching TRBD1 (5 bases). V lost 1 base, J lost 4 bases, and 26 bases lay in between. There are 20 residues in the CDR3. Germline V gives CDR1 MDHEN, CDR2 SYDVKM. This chain's CDR3 is CASSLYHRIGRVIANQPQHF. The CDR3 DNA reads as TGTGCCAGCAGTTTATACCATCGGATCGGCAGGGTGATAGCAAATCAGCCCCAGCATTTT. Supplemented by reference TRBV28 and TRBJ1-5, the full variable domain reads DVKVTQSSRYLVKRTGEKVFLECVQDMDHENMFWYRQDPGLGLRLIYFSYDVKMKEKGDIPEGYSVSREKKERFSLILESASTNQTSMYLCASSLYHRIGRVIANQPQHFGDGTRLSIL.

This sequence joins TRBV19 and TRBJ1-2; D possibly corresponds to TRBD1 (6 bases). In germline, CDR1 is LNHDA, CDR2 SQIVND (reference sequence). The ends were cut back, 5 bases at V and 4 bases at J, with 14 bases in the middle. CDR3 length equals 14 residues. CDR3 region: CASSSGQPGYGYTF. DNA for the CDR3: TGTGCCAGTAGTTCAGGACAGCCAGGCTATGGCTACACCTTC.

The chain couples TRBV19 to TRBJ2-3, with 10 bases identical to TRBD1. CDR3 size: 16 residues. Trimming took 1 base from V and 6 from J; bases not matched to a gene: 7. Per germline, CDR1 LNHDA and CDR2 SQIVND (reference sequence). The CDR3 is CASSIAWTGGSDTQYF. CDR3 DNA sequence: TGTGCCAGTAGTATAGCCTGGACAGGGGGATCGGATACGCAGTATTTT.

The J gene is TRBJ1-5, the V gene TRBV4-2; a possible D gene is TRBD1 (5 bases). This CDR3 has 12 residues. Germline V gene data show CDR1 as LGHNA and CDR2 as YNFKEQ. V lost 1 base and J lost 10, with 8 bases in between. The CDR3: CASSQGQHPQHF. CDR3 bases: TGTGCCAGCAGCCAAGGACAGCATCCCCAGCATTTT.

The chain combines TRBV15 with TRBJ2-3, with TRBD2 matching 8 bases. Germline CDR1 LNHNV, CDR2 YYDKDF (reference sequence). J gave up 3 bases and V 0 bases, and 5 bases lay outside the gene matches. This CDR3 spans 16 amino acids. The CDR3 protein is CATSRDWSSGTDTQYF. For the CDR3, the DNA is TGTGCCACCAGCAGAGATTGGTCTAGCGGGACAGATACGCAGTATTTT. The full variable domain, with the rest looked up from reference TRBV15 and TRBJ2-3, is DAMVIQNPRYQVTQFGKPVTLSCSQTLNHNVMYWYQQKSSQAPKLLFHYYDKDFNNEADTPDNFQSRRPNTSFCFLDIRSPGLGDTAMYLCATSRDWSSGTDTQYFGPGTRLTVL.

The V and J genes are TRBV12-3 or TRBV12-4 and TRBJ1-1, with D tentatively TRBD1 (6 bases). The V end lost 6 bases, the J end lost 1 base, and 9 bases lay between the germline ends. CDR3 length: 13 amino acids. As DNA, the CDR3 is TGTGCCAGCAGAGAACAGGGGAACACTGAAGCTTTCTTT. Amino acids: CASREQGNTEAFF.

This clone came up once. V usage is TRBV10-3 and J usage is TRBJ2-2; a weak D match, TRBD2 (6 bases). Germline V gives CDR1 ENHRY, CDR2 SYGVKD. The CDR3 spans 16 residues. Deletions cut 4 bases from V and 0 bases from J, with 12 bases between. CDR3 in amino acids: CAISGSGGANTGELFF. As DNA, the CDR3 is TGTGCCATCAGTGGTAGCGGAGGCGCGAACACCGGGGAGCTGTTTTTT.

V usage is TRBV19 and J usage is TRBJ2-7; the D gene is possibly TRBD1 (6 bases). This CDR3 spans 14 amino acids. Trimming pared 1 base from V and 2 bases from J, leaving 9 bases between. Germline CDR1 and CDR2: LNHDA and SQIVND (reference sequence). The CDR3 loop is CASSIAGQTYEQYF. Written as DNA, the CDR3 is TGTGCCAGTAGTATAGCAGGACAGACCTACGAGCAGTACTTC.

In its sample, this clone was seen a few times. The chain carries TRBV2 and TRBJ2-1, with 11 nucleotides matching TRBD2. V lost 5 bases, J lost 5 bases, and 8 bases stayed unmatched. The CDR3 contains 16 residues. Germline V gene sequence: CDR1 SNHLY, CDR2 FYNNEI. The CDR3 nucleotides are TGTGCCAGCAGTAGGATGAGACTAGCGGGGAACAATGAGCAGTTCTTC. Its protein product is CASSRMRLAGNNEQFF.

The rearrangement links TRBV11-2 to TRBJ2-1; D is perhaps TRBD2 (5 bases). Looked up from germline, CDR1 is SGHAT and CDR2 is FQNNGV. The CDR3 runs 14 residues. The V and J ends lost 3 bases and 5 bases respectively, with 11 bases between them. The DNA of the CDR3 is TGTGCCAGCAGCTTCGAGCGGAGAGACAATGAGCAGTTCTTC. It yields the protein CASSFERRDNEQFF.

The rearrangement uses TRBV10-3 and TRBJ1-5, with D uncertain. This CDR3 contains 13 residues. In germline, CDR1 is ENHRY, CDR2 SYGVKD. Trimming pared 4 bases from V and 8 bases from J, leaving 12 bases between. CDR3 bases: TGTGCCATCAGTGGTCCGGGTTTGGAGCCCCAGCATTTT. The encoded protein is CAISGPGLEPQHF.

The rearrangement joins TRBV24-1 to TRBJ1-2, with D unclear. The germline CDR1 and CDR2 sequences are KGHDR and SFDVKD. V dropped 6 bases and J dropped 8 bases, with 15 bases sitting between them. The CDR3 spans 13 residues. This CDR3 is CATSHNSKAGYTF. In DNA, the CDR3 is TGTGCCACCAGTCATAACAGTAAGGCGGGCTACACCTTC.

V and J are TRBV19 and TRBJ1-6; D call uncertain. V was trimmed by 5 bases and J by 10 bases, leaving 9 bases between them. The CDR3 length is 12 residues. Germline V gene data show CDR1 as LNHDA and CDR2 as SQIVND (reference sequence). Here the CDR3 reads CASSFGVSPLHF. The DNA for the CDR3 is TGTGCCAGTAGTTTCGGGGTCTCACCCCTCCACTTT.

This clone showed up just a few times. The rearrangement links TRBV7-8 to TRBJ1-4; D ambiguous. Germline V gene sequence: CDR1 SGHVS, CDR2 FQNEAQ. The CDR3 spans 14 residues. V was trimmed by 3 bases and J by 4 bases, leaving 9 bases between them. As DNA, the CDR3 is TGTGCCAGCAGCTTGCGGCGAGATAATGAAAAACTGTTTTTT. Translating gives CASSLRRDNEKLFF. Drawing the rest from reference TRBV7-8 and TRBJ1-4, the complete variable domain is GAGVSQSPRYKVAKRGQDVALRCDPISGHVSLFWYQQALGQGPEFLTYFQNEAQLDKSGLPSDRFFAERPEGSVSTLKIQRTQQEDSAVYLCASSLRRDNEKLFFGSGTQLSVL.

This clone occurred once. The same CDR3 arises from other DNA sequences in this sample as well. J is TRBJ2-7 and V is TRBV20-1; weak D call: TRBD2 (5 bases). Germline V gene lookup returns CDR1 DFQATT and CDR2 SNEGSKA (reference sequence). The ends were cut back, 3 bases at V and 6 bases at J, with 9 bases in the middle. The CDR3 is made up of 11 amino acids. CDR3 protein: CSASSGFEQYV. CDR3 nucleotides: TGCAGTGCTAGTTCGGGGTTCGAGCAGTACGTC.

The CDR3 nucleotides are TGTGCCAGCAGTTCCCCGCGGGGACTAGCGGGAGTGGTGCACGAGCAGTACTTC. Its translation is CASSSPRGLAGVVHEQYF. This rearrangement joins TRBV6-2 or TRBV6-3 to TRBJ2-7; 14 bases fit TRBD2. The germline CDR1 and CDR2 sequences are MNHEY and SVGEGT. V lost 4 bases to trimming and J lost 5 bases; unmatched junction nucleotides: 13. The CDR3 covers 18 residues.

V is TRBV28 and J is TRBJ2-1; TRBD2 aligns across 12 bases. This CDR3 region has 14 residues. V shed 7 bases, J shed 4 bases, and the junction held 2 bases outside the gene matches. The V gene's germline CDR1 is MDHEN and CDR2 SYDVKM. CDR3 sequence: CASIGLAGYNEQFF. The CDR3 nucleotides read TGTGCCAGCATCGGACTAGCGGGGTACAATGAGCAGTTCTTC.

CDR3 bases: TGTGCCAGCAGCTTAGGGGGGGAGAGGCCCCAGCATTTT. Its protein is CASSLGGERPQHF. The J gene is TRBJ1-5, the V gene TRBV7-2; D perhaps matches TRBD1 (5 bases). Germline V gives CDR1 SGHTA, CDR2 FQGNSA. This CDR3 is 13 amino acids long. V lost 1 base, J lost 9 bases, and 10 bases lay in between.

V usage is TRBV11-3 and J usage is TRBJ2-2; TRBD2 matches at 8 bases. The trim removed 5 bases at V and 7 bases at J, leaving 15 bases unmatched. The CDR3 has 17 amino acids. CDR1 and CDR2 from the germline V gene are SGHNT and YENEEA. In nucleotides, the CDR3 is TGTGCCAGCAGCCCAACCGGGGGGGCGCGGGAGTACGGGGAGCTGTTTTTT. Translation: CASSPTGGAREYGELFF.

The chain links TRBV5-1 to TRBJ1-1; 8 bases map to TRBD1. The germline V gene has CDR1 SGHRS and CDR2 YFSETQ. The length of the CDR3 is 16 residues. V lost 0 bases, J lost 10 bases, and 14 bases stayed unmatched. CDR3 in amino acids: CASSLDSGTGRAGAFF. CDR3 coding DNA: TGCGCCAGCAGCTTGGATTCCGGGACAGGTAGGGCGGGAGCTTTCTTT.

The V call is TRBV5-4, the J call TRBJ1-4; 11 positions match TRBD1. Germline V CDR1 and CDR2: SGHNT, YYREEE (reference sequence). This CDR3 region has 14 residues. The V and J ends lost 3 bases and 6 bases, in that order; junction bases with no gene match: 1. The CDR3, as DNA: TGTGCCAGCAGCTCGGACAGGGGGCATGAAAAACTGTTTTTT. It translates to CASSSDRGHEKLFF.

This clone appeared once. The CDR3 sequence is CASSSSGGSEQYV. The CDR3 nucleotides read TGTGCCAGCAGTTCCTCAGGGGGTAGCGAGCAGTACGTC. V gene TRBV27 combines with J gene TRBJ2-7, with 7 bases lining up with TRBD1. The CDR3 runs to 13 residues. Germline V lookup: CDR1 MNHEY, CDR2 SMNVEV (reference sequence). V lost 4 bases to trimming and J lost 6 bases; unmatched junction nucleotides: 6.

This clone occurred once. The chain is built from TRBV7-2 and TRBJ1-5, with 8 bases identical to TRBD1. V trimming: 5 bases; J trimming: 2 bases; junction bases outside the gene matches: 5. The CDR3 consists of 15 residues. From germline, CDR1 is SGHTA and CDR2 FQGNSA. The CDR3 protein is CASSPGGVGNQPQHF. For the CDR3, the DNA is TGTGCCAGCAGCCCAGGGGGCGTCGGCAATCAGCCCCAGCATTTT.

The rearrangement joins TRBV7-8 to TRBJ1-4, with a weak D call TRBD1 (5 bases). Trimming stripped 4 bases from V and 0 bases from J, with 6 bases between. The germline V gene has CDR1 SGHVS and CDR2 FQNEAQ. The CDR3 length is 14 residues. CDR3 region: CASSWGATNEKLFF. In DNA form, the CDR3 reads TGTGCCAGCAGCTGGGGGGCAACTAATGAAAAACTGTTTTTT.

The V gene is TRBV9, the J gene TRBJ2-3; no clear D. CDR1 is SGDLS, CDR2 YYNGEE, per germline. The length of the CDR3 is 12 residues. With 3 bases removed from V and 4 bases from J, the gap between germline ends came to 6 bases. The CDR3 is CASSGAADTQYF. In DNA, the CDR3 is TGTGCCAGCAGCGGGGCCGCAGATACGCAGTATTTT.